A single sample is the source of the 24 T cell receptor beta chains below, sequenced in a study of cytomegalovirus exposure and HLA in healthy donors. With 60 Vbeta and 13 Jbeta primers, the PCR was carried out. Libraries were prepared by immunoSEQ multiplex PCR; TCRdb keeps only in-frame clonotypes and omits some of them. Among about 89,000 clones listed, about 74% were seen once. The sample was PBMCs. These receptor sequences come from a male donor in good health and CMV-seronegative.

A few counts support this clone. The chain uses TRBV6-5 and TRBJ1-1, with D possibly matching TRBD1 (5 bases). V was clipped by 2 bases and J by 4 bases, with 11 bases between them. The CDR3 is made up of 14 amino acids. CDR1 is MNHEY and CDR2 is SVGAGI in the germline V gene. In DNA, the CDR3 is TGTGCCAGCAGTTACGCAGGGTCGGCCACTGAAGCTTTCTTT. Amino acids: CASSYAGSATEAFF.

This clone appeared a few times. This sequence joins TRBV7-2 and TRBJ2-7, with D tentatively TRBD2 (6 bases). CDR1 is SGHTA and CDR2 is FQGNSA in the germline V gene. The CDR3 runs 16 residues. V was clipped by 7 bases and J by 0 bases, with 19 bases between them. The CDR3 nucleotides are TGTGCCAGCACCCTCCAAGGAGGGAGGAGCTCCTACGAGCAGTACTTC. Translating it yields CASTLQGGRSSYEQYF.

There are a few counts of this clone. The rearrangement uses TRBV5-1 and TRBJ1-4, with D perhaps matching TRBD1 (5 bases). Trimming took off 3 bases at V and 8 bases at J, with 20 bases between the two ends. The CDR3 has 16 residues. Germline values: CDR1 SGHRS, CDR2 YFSETQ. CDR3 region: CASSSELGEGEEKLFF. The DNA for the CDR3 is TGCGCCAGCAGCTCGGAATTAGGGGAAGGAGAGGAAAAACTGTTTTTT.

The rearrangement joins TRBV28 to TRBJ1-5; possibly TRBD1 for D (6 bases). The CDR3 is made up of 15 amino acids. Germline CDR1 reads MDHEN; CDR2 reads SYDVKM. Trimming took 3 bases from V and 6 from J, leaving 15 bases between them. DNA for the CDR3: TGTGCCAGCAGTTTGGAGACAGGCGGGGGTCAGCCCCAGCATTTT. It specifies CASSLETGGGQPQHF.

The rearrangement links TRBV4-1 to TRBJ2-7; no clear D gene. CDR3 length: 14 amino acids. The germline V gene has CDR1 MGHRA and CDR2 YSYEKL. Trimming shortened V by 3 bases and J by 2 bases, and 11 bases separated the two germline ends. In DNA, the CDR3 is TGCGCCAGCAGCCACTTAACTCGCACCTACGAGCAGTACTTC. This codes for CASSHLTRTYEQYF.

The chain combines TRBV19 with TRBJ2-1, with a possible D match to TRBD2 (6 bases). The ends were cut back, 1 base at V and 6 bases at J, with 7 bases in the middle. Germline lookup yields CDR1 LNHDA and CDR2 SQIVND (reference sequence). There are 13 residues in the CDR3. The CDR3 region is CASSIVTSNEQFF. The CDR3 DNA follows: TGTGCCAGTAGTATAGTGACTAGCAATGAGCAGTTCTTC.

The rearrangement links TRBV4-1 to TRBJ2-5, with 7 bases fitting TRBD1. Trimming cost V 4 bases and J 11 bases; bases outside gene matches: 7. The germline V gene encodes CDR1 MGHRA and CDR2 YSYEKL. The CDR3 extends over 12 amino acids. CDR3 sequence: CASSPTGSEQYF. The CDR3 DNA reads as TGCGCCAGCAGCCCGACAGGGAGTGAGCAGTACTTC.

This clone is a singleton in its sample. The chain is built from TRBV28 and TRBJ2-1; D is ambiguous. The germline V gene encodes CDR1 MDHEN and CDR2 SYDVKM. Deletions cut 6 bases from V and 2 bases from J, with 5 bases between. The CDR3 extends over 12 amino acids. Here the CDR3 reads CASRVAYNEQFF. The CDR3 DNA sequence: TGTGCCAGCAGGGTAGCCTACAATGAGCAGTTCTTC. Filled out from reference TRBV28 and TRBJ2-1, the complete variable domain reads DVKVTQSSRYLVKRTGEKVFLECVQDMDHENMFWYRQDPGLGLRLIYFSYDVKMKEKGDIPEGYSVSREKKERFSLILESASTNQTSMYLCASRVAYNEQFFGPGTRLTVL.

This clone appeared a few times. J is TRBJ2-2 and V is TRBV4-2; unclear D gene. In germline, CDR1 is LGHNA, CDR2 YNFKEQ. Trimming removed 0 bases from V and 0 bases from J, with 5 bases in between. The CDR3 extends over 15 amino acids. In nucleotides, the CDR3 is TGTGCCAGCAGCCAAGATCAGGCGAACACCGGGGAGCTGTTTTTT. Amino acids: CASSQDQANTGELFF.

This clone was counted a few times. The chain combines TRBV7-9 with TRBJ1-3; D is ambiguous. The germline V gene has CDR1 SEHNR and CDR2 FQNEAQ (reference sequence). Trimming shortened V by 5 bases and J by 0 bases, and 17 bases separated the two germline ends. This CDR3 is 17 amino acids long. CDR3 region: CASSLTRDTNSGNTIYF. CDR3 DNA sequence: TGTGCCAGCAGCCTCACGAGAGACACGAACTCTGGAAACACCATATATTTT.

The rearrangement uses TRBV6-1 and TRBJ1-2; D perhaps matches TRBD1 (5 bases). This CDR3 is 15 amino acids long. Between the trimmed V and J ends, which lost 5 bases and 3 bases, there was a span of 16 bases. CDR1 and CDR2 (germline): MNHNS, SASEGT. The CDR3 here is CASSSLPTEYYGYTF. In DNA, the CDR3 is TGTGCCAGCAGTTCGCTCCCGACAGAATACTATGGCTACACCTTC.

V is TRBV28 and J is TRBJ2-1, with TRBD1 identical over 9 bases. The CDR3 totals 16 residues. Germline V gene lookup returns CDR1 MDHEN and CDR2 SYDVKM. V dropped 6 bases and J dropped 3; count of bases not matched to a gene: 9. CDR3: CASREIDRGDYNEQFF. In DNA, the CDR3 is TGTGCCAGCAGGGAAATTGACAGGGGGGACTACAATGAGCAGTTCTTC.

This clone is labeled medium-sized. The chain is built from TRBV27 and TRBJ1-1, with 10 bases aligning to TRBD1. Germline CDR1 reads MNHEY; CDR2 reads SMNVEV (reference sequence). The V segment lost 5 bases and the J segment 4 bases; nucleotides outside the gene matches: 7. The length of the CDR3 is 15 residues. CDR3 in DNA: TGTGCCAGCAGTGCGACGGGACAGGGGACCACTGAAGCTTTCTTT. Protein: CASSATGQGTTEAFF.

In its sample, this clone was seen many times. This chain joins TRBV7-9 and TRBJ2-7; no reliable D call. This CDR3 comprises 14 residues. V lost 1 base to trimming and J lost 5 bases, with 12 bases between them. From germline, CDR1 is SEHNR and CDR2 FQNEAQ (reference sequence). The CDR3 here is CASSLVAGGDEQYF. As DNA, the CDR3 is TGTGCCAGCAGCTTAGTGGCAGGTGGCGACGAGCAGTACTTC.

V gene TRBV28 combines with J gene TRBJ2-7, with 7 positions matching TRBD2. The V gene end was trimmed by 3 bases and the J gene end by 2 bases; junction bases not matched to a gene: 13. The CDR3 runs to 17 residues. Germline V gives CDR1 MDHEN, CDR2 SYDVKM. As DNA, the CDR3 is TGTGCCAGCAGTTTCCAGTCGTCGCTAGCGGACCCCTACGAGCAGTACTTC. Translated: CASSFQSSLADPYEQYF.

The rearrangement links TRBV29-1 to TRBJ1-4; 8 positions agree with TRBD1. Germline-derived CDR1 and CDR2 are SQVTM and ANQGSEA. This CDR3 spans 15 amino acids. Trimming cost V 4 bases and J 9 bases; bases outside gene matches: 13. CDR3 region: CSVGRQGRVGQKLFF. In nucleotides, the CDR3 is TGCAGCGTTGGAAGACAGGGGAGGGTCGGCCAAAAACTGTTTTTT.

The V and J genes are TRBV6-6 and TRBJ2-4; TRBD2 aligns across 7 bases. After removal of 1 base from V and 1 base from J, the junction contained 4 bases not matched to a gene. Germline loops: CDR1 MNHNY, CDR2 SVGAGI (reference sequence). The CDR3 sequence is 16 residues long. The CDR3 protein is CASSYLGGTAKNIQYF. The CDR3 nucleotides read TGTGCCAGCAGTTACTTGGGAGGGACGGCCAAAAACATTCAGTACTTC.

The chain recombines TRBV2 with TRBJ2-1, with D maybe TRBD1 (6 bases). The CDR3 runs 13 residues. CDR1 is SNHLY and CDR2 is FYNNEI in the germline V gene. V lost 6 bases to trimming and J lost 0 bases, with 6 bases between them. In nucleotides, the CDR3 is TGTGCCAGCAGGGGGGCCTCCTACAATGAGCAGTTCTTC. Its protein is CASRGASYNEQFF.

The rearrangement joins TRBV11-3 to TRBJ2-3, with TRBD2 as a possible D gene (5 bases). V lost 5 bases and J lost 2, with 20 bases in between. The CDR3 totals 17 residues. CDR1 is SGHNT and CDR2 is YENEEA in the germline V gene. CDR3 nucleotide sequence: TGTGCCAGCAGCCCCGGAGGTTTCCGGGGAACCACAGATACGCAGTATTTT. Its protein product is CASSPGGFRGTTDTQYF.

The table lists this clone with a few counts. This chain joins TRBV29-1 and TRBJ2-7, with 9 bases identical to TRBD1. This CDR3 is 12 amino acids long. Germline V gives CDR1 SQVTM, CDR2 ANQGSEA. V lost 7 bases to trimming and J lost 6 bases; unmatched junction nucleotides: 7. In DNA, the CDR3 is TGCAGCGCGGGACAGGGAGCGGCCGAGCAGTACTTC. It codes for CSAGQGAAEQYF.

The chain uses TRBV28 and TRBJ1-3; D is uncertain. The CDR3 loop spans 15 amino acids. With 4 bases removed from V and 1 base from J, the gap between germline ends came to 11 bases. Germline CDR1 and CDR2: MDHEN and SYDVKM. As DNA, the CDR3 is TGTGCCAGCAGTTCTATGACATTTTCTGGAAACACCATATATTTT. This translates into CASSSMTFSGNTIYF.

This chain connects TRBV2 to TRBJ2-5; D is perhaps TRBD2 (6 bases). The germline V gene encodes CDR1 SNHLY and CDR2 FYNNEI. The CDR3 contains 12 residues. The V end was cut by 6 bases, the J end by 5 bases, with 10 bases between. CDR3 region: CASRREGETQYF. The CDR3 bases are TGTGCCAGCAGGCGGGAAGGGGAGACCCAGTACTTC.

About this clone: One end of the junction fails to match germline, which may point to a read error. The genes are TRBV7-7 and TRBJ2-1; 10 bases are a match to TRBD2. Germline CDR1 and CDR2: SSHAT and FNYEAQ (reference sequence). The CDR3 contains 16 residues. In DNA, the CDR3 is TGTGCTAGCAGCCCCCTGACTAGCGGGTCTTACAATGAGCAGTTCTTC. It yields the protein CASSPLTSGSYNEQFF.

This clone was seen once. Different DNA sequences within this sample yield the same CDR3. The rearrangement joins TRBV30 to TRBJ2-7, with TRBD1 as a possible D gene (5 bases). Germline loops: CDR1 GTSNPN, CDR2 SVGIG (reference sequence). The CDR3 totals 12 residues. The V and J ends lost 1 base and 4 bases respectively, with 8 bases between them. The CDR3 protein is CAWSDTGYEQYF. The CDR3, as DNA: TGTGCCTGGAGTGATACAGGTTACGAGCAGTACTTC.